Only a few counts were recorded for the clone carrying this TCR beta chain. TCRdb used MiXCR to reprocess the RT-PCR reads, holding one entry per CDR3 protein. The profile shows around 700,000 distinct CDR3 sequences, approximately 15% of them singletons. Germline-derived CDR1 and CDR2 are SGHVS and FNYEAQ. The CDR3 is 13 residues long. V was pared by 5 bases and J by 4 bases, with 9 bases between. The material sequenced was memory CD4+ T cells from blood. The sequence derives from a female donor in good health, serving as a healthy control. The genes are TRBV7-6 and TRBJ1-5; D is unclear. The CDR3 reads CASSPDWNQPQHF. CDR3 DNA: TGTGCCAGCAGCCCTGACTGGAATCAGCCCCAGCATTTT.